This T cell receptor (beta chain) was documented in a study of long-term antiretroviral therapy in people with HIV. Broader study findings: Researchers lacked any data on ART adherence, viral resistance or therapy changes. With ART, diversity went up but was still lower than in transplant donor controls. Within the repertoire, clones expanded before ART were dominant at all time points.

Germline V gene lookup returns CDR1 ENHRY and CDR2 SYGVKD. The CDR3 is made up of 16 amino acids. V was clipped by 6 bases and J by 6 bases; unmatched bases: 11. Concerning this clone itself: The antigen is not known.

immunoSEQ v3.0 was run at survey level. Sequencing used immunoSEQ multiplex PCR; TCRdb keeps in-frame clones, though not all of them. The repertoire holds about 20,000 clones, with around 81% as singletons. Sequenced here: unsorted PBMCs, sampled 2.9 years after starting antiretroviral therapy. The clonotype comes from a woman aged 25-40 years with HIV. The chain carries TRBV10-3 and TRBJ2-1; 10 nucleotides agree with TRBD2. The CDR3 DNA is TGTGCCATCAGGTTAGGTAGCGGGGGGATTTCCAATGAGCAGTTCTTC. Its protein is CAIRLGSGGISNEQFF.